The sample holds a few counts of the clone carrying this TCR beta chain. Its antigen remains unknown. This sample was included in a study of identical twins. Regarding the study as a whole: Reduced insertions were recorded for abundant cord blood beta clonotypes, with no such pattern in memory repertoires. Zero-insertion analyses were open to partial confounding by invariant MAIT and iNKT cells.

Template switching supplied a universal primer site; unique molecular identifiers were carried on the cDNA. TCRdb called the 5' RACE reads again in MiXCR, with one record for every CDR3 protein. This sample has some 560,000 distinct CDR3 sequences; just under 10% occur once, and the top ten carry under 3.5%. Germline V gene lookup returns CDR1 SGHAT and CDR2 FQNNGV. The CDR3 covers 14 residues. V lost 1 base, J lost 1 base, and 7 bases lay in between. The sample also formed part of further work on yellow fever vaccine responses in identical twins.

The genes are TRBV11-2 and TRBJ2-5, with D uncertain. The sample was PBMCs. The receptor was derived from a woman aged 18-29 years in good health. CDR3 DNA: TGTGCCAGCAGCTTAGGCCTGGGCCAAGAGACCCAGTACTTC. Amino acids: CASSLGLGQETQYF.